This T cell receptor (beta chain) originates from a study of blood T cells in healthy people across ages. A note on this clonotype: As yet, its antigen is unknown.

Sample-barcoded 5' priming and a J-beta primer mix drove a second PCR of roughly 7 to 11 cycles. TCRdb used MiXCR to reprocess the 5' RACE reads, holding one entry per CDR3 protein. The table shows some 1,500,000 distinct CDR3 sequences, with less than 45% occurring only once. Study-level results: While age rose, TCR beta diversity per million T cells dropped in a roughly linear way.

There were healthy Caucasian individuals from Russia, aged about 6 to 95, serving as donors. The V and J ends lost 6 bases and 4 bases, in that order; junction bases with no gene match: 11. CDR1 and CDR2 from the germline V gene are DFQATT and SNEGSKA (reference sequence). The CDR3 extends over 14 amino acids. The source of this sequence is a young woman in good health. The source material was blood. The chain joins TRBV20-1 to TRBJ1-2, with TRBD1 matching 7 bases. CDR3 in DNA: TGCAGTGCCCCACAAGGGGGCGTAGGCTATGGCTACACCTTC. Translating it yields CSAPQGGVGYGYTF.